The clone carrying this T cell receptor (beta chain) is medium-sized (0.01 to 0.1%) in the sample. Its antigen is still unknown. Being off target in a library aimed at alpha chains, this beta chain has a size of little meaning. This sample was included in a study of spatial heterogeneity in lung cancer. For the study at large: For the average unique TCR and UMI combination, more than nine occurrences appeared in raw reads. Study findings and constraints: Ubiquitous and regional expanded TCR counts correlated with ubiquitous and regional nonsynonymous mutations, respectively. How many expanded intratumoral alpha and beta TCRs were present tracked the tumor mutation count, which was a count of nonsynonymous mutations.

CDR1 and CDR2 from the germline V gene are SGDLS and YYNGEE. The junction had 15 bases not matched to a gene; V was cut back by 7 bases and J by 5 bases. The CDR3 spans 16 residues. The time point: sample taken at primary tumor resection. No cells were sorted before sequencing. The whole RNA sequenced was extracted from tumor, nontumor lung or frozen PBMC. TCRdb redid the calling of the 5' RACE reads with MiXCR, one entry per CDR3 protein. The table records 5,500 to 9,000 distinct CDR3 sequences, about an eighth of them present only once. The sample was lung tumor tissue, taken at surgery. V and J are TRBV9 and TRBJ2-5, with 9 positions matching TRBD2. The source of this sequence is a male donor with early-stage non-small cell lung cancer. CDR3 in amino acids: CASRPSGIRFLETQYF. In DNA form, the CDR3 reads TGTGCCAGCCGGCCTAGCGGGATCCGGTTCCTGGAGACCCAGTACTTC.